The 7 T cell receptor beta chains listed next were all sequenced from one sample in a study. In TCRdb, the RT-PCR reads were re-called with MiXCR into one record per CDR3 protein. The table lists approximately 720,000 distinct CDR3 sequences, approximately 14% of them singletons. The sequencing input was memory CD4+ T cells from blood. These receptors were collected from a female donor in good health, serving as a healthy control.

This clonotype was detected many times. The genes are TRBV7-2 and TRBJ2-3, with D uncertain. Trimming shortened V by 5 bases and J by 5 bases, and 8 bases separated the two germline ends. Germline values: CDR1 SGHTA, CDR2 FQGNSA. The CDR3 length is 12 residues. CDR3 in DNA: TGTGCCAGCAGCCCACCCCGAGATACGCAGTATTTT. This codes for CASSPPRDTQYF.

The rearrangement links TRBV5-1 to TRBJ2-5; 7 bases match TRBD1. The CDR3 runs 14 residues. Looked up from germline, CDR1 is SGHRS and CDR2 is YFSETQ. Trimming took 4 bases from V and 0 from J; bases not matched to a gene: 3. CDR3 bases: TGCGCCAGCAGCGGGGGACAGAACCAAGAGACCCAGTACTTC. This encodes CASSGGQNQETQYF.

This clonotype was detected ten times or more. CDR3 sequence reads: CASNRDRGPYNEQFF. DNA of the CDR3: TGTGCCAGCAATCGGGACAGGGGCCCCTACAATGAGCAGTTCTTC. The chain has TRBV7-2 and TRBJ2-1, with 10 nucleotides matching TRBD1. The ends lost 7 bases at V and 2 bases at J; junction bases unmatched: 5. Germline V gene sequence: CDR1 SGHTA, CDR2 FQGNSA. The CDR3 consists of 15 residues.

The chain carries TRBV12-3 or TRBV12-4 and TRBJ2-1; 8 bases match TRBD2. The CDR3 extends over 14 amino acids. J was trimmed by 4 bases and V by 6 bases; bases with no gene match: 5. In DNA form, the CDR3 reads TGTGCCAGCAGCCAAGCGGGAGTGTACAATGAGCAGTTCTTC. Translated: CASSQAGVYNEQFF.

The chain combines TRBV6-1 with TRBJ1-5, with D hard to call. This CDR3 region has 12 residues. Deletions cut 8 bases from V and 9 bases from J, with 14 bases between. Germline V lookup: CDR1 MNHNS, CDR2 SASEGT. The CDR3 region is CASWRRLGPQHF. In DNA form, the CDR3 reads TGTGCCAGCTGGAGGAGGTTAGGGCCCCAGCATTTT.

Ten or more counts support this clonotype. One end of the junction fails to match germline, which may point to a read error. This chain joins TRBV20-1 and TRBJ2-7; 14 bases are a match to TRBD2. From germline, CDR1 is DFQATT and CDR2 SNEGSKA (reference sequence). The CDR3 sequence is 16 residues long. The CDR3 loop reads CSARGTSGSTGYEQYF. The CDR3, as DNA: TGCAGTGCCAGAGGGACTAGCGGGAGTACGGGCTACGAGCAGTACTTC.

The sample holds a few counts of this clonotype. This chain uses TRBV20-1 with TRBJ1-2; 9 nucleotides agree with TRBD1. CDR1 DFQATT and CDR2 SNEGSKA come from the germline V gene (reference sequence). The trim removed 6 bases at V and 5 bases at J, leaving 10 bases unmatched. The CDR3 length is 14 residues. The CDR3 reads CSATTGGMSYGYTF. The CDR3 coding sequence is TGCAGTGCCACGACAGGGGGAATGTCTTATGGCTACACCTTC.